This entry describes one T cell receptor beta chain. Its specificity is not known. The record originates from a study of cytomegalovirus exposure and HLA in healthy donors. As for the study in general: Across 300 to 400 genotyped donors, over 70% landed in the Caucasian-associated ancestry cluster.

With 60 Vbeta and 13 Jbeta primers, the PCR was carried out. Method: immunoSEQ multiplex PCR; TCRdb's copy keeps in-frame clones and lacks some. The table lists 160,000 or so clones, around 73% of them singletons. Findings and limits, study-wide: Accurate prediction of most subjects' HLA-A and HLA-B alleles from TCR beta sequences was reported. Rare TCR sequences predominated, though certain public TCRs were found in many donors. Presence/absence analyses assumed roughly uniform sequencing depth across donors.

This CDR3 has 13 residues. V lost 5 bases to trimming and J lost 12 bases; unmatched junction nucleotides: 9. Looked up from germline, CDR1 is MNHEY and CDR2 is SVGAGI. The specimen sequenced was PBMCs. This TCR came from a man between 60 and 75 years old in good health and CMV-seronegative. V usage is TRBV6-5 and J usage is TRBJ2-1; 8 positions match TRBD1. The CDR3 reads CASSKSGGAGQFF. CDR3 nucleotide sequence: TGTGCCAGCAGTAAATCAGGGGGCGCCGGGCAGTTCTTC.